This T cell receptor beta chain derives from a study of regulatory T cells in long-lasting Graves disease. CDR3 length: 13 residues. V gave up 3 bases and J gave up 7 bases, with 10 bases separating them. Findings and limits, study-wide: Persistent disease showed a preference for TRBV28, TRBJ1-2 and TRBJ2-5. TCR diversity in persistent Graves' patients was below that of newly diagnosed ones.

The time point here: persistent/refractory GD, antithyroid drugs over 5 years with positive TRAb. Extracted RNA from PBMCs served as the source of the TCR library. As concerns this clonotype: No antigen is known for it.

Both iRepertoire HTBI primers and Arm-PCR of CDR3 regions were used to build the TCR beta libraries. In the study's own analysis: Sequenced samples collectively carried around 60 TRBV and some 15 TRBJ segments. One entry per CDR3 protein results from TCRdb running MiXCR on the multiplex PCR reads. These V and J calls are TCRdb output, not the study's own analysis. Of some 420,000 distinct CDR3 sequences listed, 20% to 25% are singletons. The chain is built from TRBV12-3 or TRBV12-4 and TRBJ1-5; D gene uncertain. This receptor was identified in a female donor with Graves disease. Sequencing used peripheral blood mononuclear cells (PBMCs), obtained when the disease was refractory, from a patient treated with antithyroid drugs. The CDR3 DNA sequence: TGTGCCAGCAGTTTCCAGTCAAACCAGCCCCAGCATTTT. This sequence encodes CASSFQSNQPQHF.